These T cell receptor beta chains were read from a single sample in a study of OX40 agonist ivuxolimab in advanced cancers. This table comes from immunoSEQ multiplex PCR, and its TCRdb copy is limited to in-frame clones, with some not included. The sample records about 14,000 clones, around 80% being singletons. The sample was CD4+ or CD8+ T cells sorted from blood, taken in a trial of the OX40 agonist ivuxolimab. The receptors shown here come from an adult with an advanced solid tumor such as melanoma, head and neck, liver or kidney cancer. Both conserved end residues are part of each CDR3. A D gene is named only where the DNA matches it firmly. Clone size appears in some rows only: once, few, many, or a class for an expanded clone.

J: TRBJ2-1; D: NA; size: NA; V: TRBV5-1; DNA: TGCGCCAGCAGCTTGACCGACAACCCAGAGCAGTTCTTC; CDR3: CASSLTDNPEQFF
J: TRBJ2-1; D: TRBD2; size: NA; V: TRBV5-1; DNA: TGCGCCAGCAGCTTTCGGAGCCTAGCGGGAGTGGCCGGCAATGAGCAGTTCTTC; CDR3: CASSFRSLAGVAGNEQFF
J: TRBJ2-6; D: NA; size: NA; V: TRBV6-1; DNA: TGTGCCAGCAGTGACTCAATGGGGGCCAACGTCCTGACTTTC; CDR3: CASSDSMGANVLTF
J: TRBJ2-3; D: NA; size: NA; V: TRBV7-5; DNA: TGTGCCAGAAGCTCGGTTAGCGGTAGCACAGATACGCAGTATTTT; CDR3: CARSSVSGSTDTQYF
J: TRBJ2-7; D: NA; size: once; V: TRBV14; DNA: TGTGCCAGCAGCCAATTGGGGATCTACGAGCAGTACTTC; CDR3: CASSQLGIYEQYF
J: TRBJ2-2; D: NA; size: NA; V: TRBV6-4; DNA: TGTGCCAGCAGTGACTCTGGGCAGGGCTCGACCGGGGAGCTGTTTTTT; CDR3: CASSDSGQGSTGELFF
J: TRBJ2-7; D: TRBD1; size: NA; V: TRBV19; DNA: TGTGCCAGTAGTATATGGGACAGGGGCTACGAGCAGTACTTC; CDR3: CASSIWDRGYEQYF
J: TRBJ2-7; D: TRBD1; size: once; V: TRBV5-4; DNA: TGTGCCAGCAGCGCCGGGACAGGAGTCTACGAGCAGTACTTC; CDR3: CASSAGTGVYEQYF
J: TRBJ1-1; D: NA; size: NA; V: TRBV15; DNA: TGTGCCACCAGCACACAAAGTGAGGGGACTGAAGCTTTCTTT; CDR3: CATSTQSEGTEAFF
J: TRBJ2-7; D: TRBD2; size: once; V: TRBV27; DNA: TGTGCAACCCGAACTAGCGGGAGCCCATACGAGCAGTACTTC; CDR3: CATRTSGSPYEQYF
J: TRBJ1-1; D: TRBD1; size: NA; V: TRBV6-5; DNA: TGTGCCAGCAGTTTCGGCCCAGGGGGCACTGAAGCTTTCTTT; CDR3: CASSFGPGGTEAFF
J: TRBJ2-3; D: TRBD1; size: NA; V: TRBV11-2; DNA: TGTGCCAGCAGTAGCGGACAGGGACCAGATACGCAGTATTTT; CDR3: CASSSGQGPDTQYF
J: TRBJ2-3; D: TRBD2; size: NA; V: TRBV6-6; DNA: TGTGCCAGCAGACCTAGCGGGGGGGCCCCAGATACGCAGTATTTT; CDR3: CASRPSGGAPDTQYF
J: TRBJ2-1; D: TRBD2; size: once; V: TRBV5-1; DNA: TGCGCCAGCAGCTTGAGAATACTAGCGGATGACTCCTACAATGAGCAGTTCTTC; CDR3: CASSLRILADDSYNEQFF
J: TRBJ2-7; D: NA; size: NA; V: TRBV4-2; DNA: TGTGCCAGCAGCCAAGGGGTGCCGGCTTCCTACGAGCAGTACTTC; CDR3: CASSQGVPASYEQYF
J: TRBJ1-5; D: NA; size: NA; V: TRBV9; DNA: TGTGCCAGCAGCGTAGTTCGGATTAGCAATCAGCCCCAGCATTTT; CDR3: CASSVVRISNQPQHF
J: TRBJ2-1; D: TRBD2; size: NA; V: TRBV19; DNA: TGTGCCAGTAGTATCACTAGCGGGGGGGCAGGTTACAATGAGCAGTTCTTC; CDR3: CASSITSGGAGYNEQFF
J: TRBJ1-1; D: NA; size: NA; V: TRBV4-2; DNA: TGTGCCAGCAGCCACGGGGGGCCTAACACTGAAGCTTTCTTT; CDR3: CASSHGGPNTEAFF
J: TRBJ1-6; D: NA; size: few; V: TRBV27; DNA: TGTGCCAGCAGTTCGACGAATTCACCCCTCCACTTT; CDR3: CASSSTNSPLHF
J: TRBJ2-7; D: NA; size: NA; V: TRBV11-3; DNA: TGTGCCAGCAGCGCTGACGGTCCCTCCTACGAGCAGTACTTC; CDR3: CASSADGPSYEQYF
J: TRBJ1-5; D: TRBD1; size: NA; V: TRBV19; DNA: TGTGCCAGTAGTCCTACAGGGGCCCCAAATCAGCCCCAGCATTTT; CDR3: CASSPTGAPNQPQHF
J: TRBJ2-3; D: NA; size: NA; V: TRBV10-3; DNA: TGTGCCATAACAGCGGAGAGCACAGATACGCAGTATTTT; CDR3: CAITAESTDTQYF
J: TRBJ2-7; D: NA; size: NA; V: TRBV5-1; DNA: TGCGCCAGCAGGGCCACCTTCCACGAGCAGTACTTC; CDR3: CASRATFHEQYF
J: TRBJ1-1; D: NA; size: NA; V: TRBV29-1; DNA: TGCAGCGTTGGCAGTAACACTGAAGCTTTCTTT; CDR3: CSVGSNTEAFF
J: TRBJ2-1; D: NA; size: medium-sized; V: TRBV6-1; DNA: TGTGCCAGCATAGACCAGGGAATTTACAATGAGCAGTTCTTC; CDR3: CASIDQGIYNEQFF
J: TRBJ1-4; D: NA; size: NA; V: TRBV7-6; DNA: TGTGCCAGCAGCTCGGCGGTTGGAGATGAAAAACTGTTTTTT; CDR3: CASSSAVGDEKLFF
J: TRBJ2-5; D: NA; size: NA; V: TRBV21-1; DNA: TGTGCCACAGCGGGTTTGGTGGGTGAGAACCGTCGGGAGACCCAGTACTTC; CDR3: CATAGLVGENRRETQYF
J: TRBJ2-7; D: TRBD1; size: NA; V: TRBV2; DNA: TGTGCCAGCTATGCCGGGACAGGGGTGGCCGAGCAGTACTTC; CDR3: CASYAGTGVAEQYF
J: TRBJ2-2; D: NA; size: NA; V: TRBV6-5; DNA: TGTGCCAGCAGTTACTCGTCAGCCGGGGAGCTGTTTTTT; CDR3: CASSYSSAGELFF
J: TRBJ2-4; D: NA; size: NA; V: TRBV7-9; DNA: TGTGCCAGCAGCTTAGGTTTTGGGGACAAAGGGAACATTCAGTACTTC; CDR3: CASSLGFGDKGNIQYF
J: TRBJ2-4; D: TRBD2; size: NA; V: TRBV5-4; DNA: TGTGCCAGCAGTCGTCCGGAGCGGGAGTTCAAAAACATTCAGTACTTC; CDR3: CASSRPEREFKNIQYF
J: TRBJ1-2; D: NA; size: medium-sized; V: TRBV29-1; DNA: TGCAGCGTTGAAAGGGATTATGGCTACACCTTC; CDR3: CSVERDYGYTF
J: TRBJ2-1; D: TRBD2; size: NA; V: TRBV30; DNA: TGTGCCTTCTACCGGGGAGGGGATGAGCAGTTCTTC; CDR3: CAFYRGGDEQFF
J: TRBJ2-1; D: TRBD2; size: NA; V: TRBV4-1; DNA: TGCGCCAGCAGCCAAAGGACTAGCGCAAACAATGAGCAGTTCTTC; CDR3: CASSQRTSANNEQFF
J: TRBJ2-5; D: NA; size: NA; V: TRBV7-8; DNA: TGTGCCAGCACTAAGGGGCGGGGCCAAGAGACCCAGTACTTC; CDR3: CASTKGRGQETQYF
J: TRBJ2-5; D: NA; size: NA; V: TRBV2; DNA: TGTGCCAGCAGTAAGACAGGACTCCAAGAGACCCAGTACTTC; CDR3: CASSKTGLQETQYF
J: TRBJ2-7; D: TRBD2; size: NA; V: TRBV5-6; DNA: TGTGCCAGCAGCTCCTTAGCGGGGGGAACGATCTACGAGCAGTACTTC; CDR3: CASSSLAGGTIYEQYF
J: TRBJ2-5; D: TRBD1; size: once; V: TRBV30; DNA: TGTGCCTGGAAAGGACAGGGGTATAGGGAGACCCAGTACTTC; CDR3: CAWKGQGYRETQYF
J: TRBJ1-5; D: TRBD1; size: NA; V: TRBV2; DNA: TGTGCCAGCAGTTACTCAGGACAGGGCAGCAATCAGCCCCAGCATTTT; CDR3: CASSYSGQGSNQPQHF
J: TRBJ1-1; D: NA; size: NA; V: TRBV27; DNA: TGTGCCAGCAGCGTCTCGCCTGAGGGGACTGAAGCTTTCTTT; CDR3: CASSVSPEGTEAFF
J: TRBJ2-2; D: NA; size: NA; V: TRBV9; DNA: TGTGCCAGCACCGGGGACACCGGGGAGCTGTTTTTT; CDR3: CASTGDTGELFF
J: TRBJ2-7; D: NA; size: NA; V: TRBV7-3; DNA: TGTGCCAGCAGCCAAGAGTGGGGGAGCGAGCAGTACTTC; CDR3: CASSQEWGSEQYF
J: TRBJ1-1; D: NA; size: few; V: TRBV7-2; DNA: TGTGCCAGCAGCTTAGCCGGCAGAATCACTGAAGCTTTCTTT; CDR3: CASSLAGRITEAFF
J: TRBJ2-7; D: TRBD1; size: NA; V: TRBV9; DNA: TGTGCCAGCAGCGGGGGACAGGGTAGGGAGCAGTACTTC; CDR3: CASSGGQGREQYF
J: TRBJ2-7; D: NA; size: NA; V: TRBV30; DNA: TGTGCCTGGACCGCGGACACCGGAGTCTACGAGCAGTACTTC; CDR3: CAWTADTGVYEQYF
J: TRBJ2-7; D: TRBD1; size: NA; V: TRBV5-1; DNA: TGCGCCAGCAGCTGGGGTCCGGGACAGGGGGCCTACGAGCAGTACTTC; CDR3: CASSWGPGQGAYEQYF
J: TRBJ2-7; D: NA; size: NA; V: TRBV7-3; DNA: TGTGCCAGCAGCTTATCCGGAGCCTACGAGCAGTACTTC; CDR3: CASSLSGAYEQYF
J: TRBJ2-5; D: TRBD2; size: NA; V: TRBV7-6; DNA: TGTGCCAGCAGCCCACTAGCGGGGGGTTGGGAAGAGACCCAGTACTTC; CDR3: CASSPLAGGWEETQYF
J: TRBJ2-5; D: NA; size: NA; V: TRBV6-1; DNA: TGTGCCAGCAGACCGACCACGGCCTGGGAGACCCAGTACTTC; CDR3: CASRPTTAWETQYF
J: TRBJ1-5; D: NA; size: NA; V: TRBV10-3; DNA: TGTGCCATCAGTGGAAGCGCGTATAGCAATCAGCCCCAGCATTTT; CDR3: CAISGSAYSNQPQHF
J: TRBJ2-7; D: TRBD1; size: once; V: TRBV28; DNA: TGTGCCAGCAGTTTTCGGCAGGGGGCCAACGAGCAGTACTTC; CDR3: CASSFRQGANEQYF
J: TRBJ2-7; D: TRBD1; size: NA; V: TRBV6-6; DNA: TGTGCCAGCAGGAACGGACAGGGCATCCACTACGAGCAGTACTTC; CDR3: CASRNGQGIHYEQYF
J: TRBJ2-1; D: NA; size: NA; V: TRBV7-9; DNA: TGTGCCAGCAGCTCCGATGGATCTAGGCCCTCCTACAATGAGCAGTTCTTC; CDR3: CASSSDGSRPSYNEQFF
J: TRBJ1-5; D: NA; size: NA; V: TRBV7-9; DNA: TGTGCCAGCAGCGATCTAAATCAGCCCCAGCATTTT; CDR3: CASSDLNQPQHF
J: TRBJ1-6; D: TRBD1; size: once; V: TRBV25-1; DNA: TGTGCCAGCAGTGAGACAGGGGAGAATTCACCCCTCCACTTT; CDR3: CASSETGENSPLHF
J: TRBJ1-5; D: TRBD1; size: once; V: TRBV6-5; DNA: TGTGCCAGCAGACGACAGGGTGGAAGCAATCAGCCCCAGCATTTT; CDR3: CASRRQGGSNQPQHF
J: TRBJ2-5; D: TRBD1; size: NA; V: TRBV7-9; DNA: TGTGCCAGCAGCCCAGGACAGGGGCGTGAGACCCAGTACTTC; CDR3: CASSPGQGRETQYF
J: TRBJ1-2; D: NA; size: medium-sized; V: TRBV4-1; DNA: TGCGCCAGCGGATACGTCAACTATGGCTACACCTTC; CDR3: CASGYVNYGYTF
J: TRBJ2-7; D: NA; size: NA; V: TRBV6-5; DNA: TGTGCCAGCAGTTACAGGGGTATAGGGTACGAGCAGTACTTC; CDR3: CASSYRGIGYEQYF
J: TRBJ2-3; D: TRBD2; size: NA; V: TRBV6-4; DNA: TGTGCCAGCAGTCCTAGCGGGATCACAGATACGCAGTATTTT; CDR3: CASSPSGITDTQYF